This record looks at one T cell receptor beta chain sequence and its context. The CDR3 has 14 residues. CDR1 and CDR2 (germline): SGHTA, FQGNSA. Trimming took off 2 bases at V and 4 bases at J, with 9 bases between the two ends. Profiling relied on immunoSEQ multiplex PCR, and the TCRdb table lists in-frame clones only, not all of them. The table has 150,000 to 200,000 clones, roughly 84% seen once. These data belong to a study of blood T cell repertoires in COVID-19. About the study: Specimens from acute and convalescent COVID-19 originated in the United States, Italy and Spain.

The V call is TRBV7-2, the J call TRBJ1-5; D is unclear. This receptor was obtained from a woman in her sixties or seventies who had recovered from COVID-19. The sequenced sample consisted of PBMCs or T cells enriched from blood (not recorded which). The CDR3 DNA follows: TGTGCCAGCAGCTTAATGTCGGGGAATCAGCCCCAGCATTTT. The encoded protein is CASSLMSGNQPQHF.